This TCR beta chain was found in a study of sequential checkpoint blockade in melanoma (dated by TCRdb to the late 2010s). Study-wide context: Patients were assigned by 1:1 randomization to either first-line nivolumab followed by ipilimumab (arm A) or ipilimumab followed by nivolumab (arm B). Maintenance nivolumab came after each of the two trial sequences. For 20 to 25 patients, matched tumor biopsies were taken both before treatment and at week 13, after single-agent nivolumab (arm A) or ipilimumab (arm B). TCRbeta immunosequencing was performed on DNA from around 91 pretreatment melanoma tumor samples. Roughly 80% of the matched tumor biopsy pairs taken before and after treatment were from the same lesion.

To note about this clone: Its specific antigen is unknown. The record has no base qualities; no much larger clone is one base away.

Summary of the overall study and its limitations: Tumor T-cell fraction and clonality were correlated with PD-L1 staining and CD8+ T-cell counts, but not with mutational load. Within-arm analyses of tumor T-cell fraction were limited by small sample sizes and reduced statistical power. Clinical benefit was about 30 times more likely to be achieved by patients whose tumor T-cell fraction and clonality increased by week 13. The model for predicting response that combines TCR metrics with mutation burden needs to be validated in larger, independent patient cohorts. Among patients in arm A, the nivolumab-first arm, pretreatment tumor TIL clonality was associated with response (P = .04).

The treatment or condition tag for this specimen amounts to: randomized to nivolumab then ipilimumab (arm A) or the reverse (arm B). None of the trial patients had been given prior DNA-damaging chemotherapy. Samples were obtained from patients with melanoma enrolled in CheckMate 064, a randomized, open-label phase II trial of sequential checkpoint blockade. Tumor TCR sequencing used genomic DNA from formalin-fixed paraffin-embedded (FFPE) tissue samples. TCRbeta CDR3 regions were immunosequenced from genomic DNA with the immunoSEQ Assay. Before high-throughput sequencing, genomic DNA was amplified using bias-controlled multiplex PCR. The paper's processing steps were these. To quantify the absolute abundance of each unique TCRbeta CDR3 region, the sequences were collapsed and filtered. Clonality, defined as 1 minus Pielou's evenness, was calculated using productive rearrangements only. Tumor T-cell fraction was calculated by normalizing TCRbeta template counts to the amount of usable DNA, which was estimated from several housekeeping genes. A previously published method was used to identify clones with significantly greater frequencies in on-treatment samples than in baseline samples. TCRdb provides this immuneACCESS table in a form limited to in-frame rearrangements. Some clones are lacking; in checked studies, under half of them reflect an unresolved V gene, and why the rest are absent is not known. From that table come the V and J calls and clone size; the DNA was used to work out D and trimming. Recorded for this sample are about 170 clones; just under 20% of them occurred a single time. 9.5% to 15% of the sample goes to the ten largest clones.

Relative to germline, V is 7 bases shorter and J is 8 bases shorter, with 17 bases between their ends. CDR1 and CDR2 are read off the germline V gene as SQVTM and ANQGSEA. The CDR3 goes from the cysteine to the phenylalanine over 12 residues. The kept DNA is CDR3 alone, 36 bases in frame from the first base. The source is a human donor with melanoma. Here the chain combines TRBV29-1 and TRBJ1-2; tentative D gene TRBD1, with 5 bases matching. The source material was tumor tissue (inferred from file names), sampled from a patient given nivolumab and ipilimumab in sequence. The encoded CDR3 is CSGGEGLGGYTF. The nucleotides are TGCAGCGGGGGGGAGGGCCTTGGAGGCTACACCTTC.